This T cell receptor (beta chain) came from a study of blood T cell repertoires in COVID-19. Across the whole study: Whether acute or convalescent, the COVID-19 samples came from the United States, Italy and Spain. Nucleic acid was either cDNA or gDNA, and it came from T cells, B-cell-depleted T cells, or PBMCs.

Original processing methods: Amplification of reference gene primers provided the estimated nucleated cell counts. The assay was immunoSEQ multiplex PCR, and TCRdb's table has in-frame clones only and misses some. That table supplies the V and J calls and clone size; D and trimming were determined from the DNA. The data show some 230,000 clones, with about 80% seen just once and just under 7.5% held by the top ten. CDR3 length: 16 amino acids. J gave up 0 bases and V 4 bases, and 5 bases lay outside the gene matches. Germline V gene lookup returns CDR1 SGHVS and CDR2 FQNEAQ. The sequencing sample was made of peripheral blood. The chain is built from TRBV7-8 and TRBJ2-7; 11 bases agree with TRBD2. This TCR was sampled from a woman aged 50 to 60 with acute or convalescent COVID-19. The CDR3 bases are TGTGCCAGCAGCTCCCGGACTAGCGGGTTCTCCTACGAGCAGTACTTC. It specifies CASSSRTSGFSYEQYF.